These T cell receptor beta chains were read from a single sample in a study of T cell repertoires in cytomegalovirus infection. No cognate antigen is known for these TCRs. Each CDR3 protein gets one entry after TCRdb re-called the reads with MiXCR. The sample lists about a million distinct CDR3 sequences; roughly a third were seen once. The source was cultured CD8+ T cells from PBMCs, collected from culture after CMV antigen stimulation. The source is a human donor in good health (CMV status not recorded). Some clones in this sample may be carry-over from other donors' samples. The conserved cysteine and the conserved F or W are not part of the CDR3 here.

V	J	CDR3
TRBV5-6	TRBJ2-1	ASSLVLTNYNEQF
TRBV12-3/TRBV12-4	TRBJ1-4	ASSGTGAYEKLF
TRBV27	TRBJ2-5	ASSPGPWETQY
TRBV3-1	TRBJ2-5	ASSQDGLAEYETQY
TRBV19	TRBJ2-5	ASSIGGTGTEGTQY
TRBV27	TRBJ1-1	ASSLGGSGRGTEAF
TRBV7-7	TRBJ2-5	ASSPSPGAGETQY
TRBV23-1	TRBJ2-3	ASSRYTSGGPSSTDTQY
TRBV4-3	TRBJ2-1	ASSPTVNGQF
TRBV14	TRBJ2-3	ASTPSGLTDTQY
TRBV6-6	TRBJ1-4	ASRLGQYEKLF
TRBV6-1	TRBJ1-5	ASRIPPRGPQH
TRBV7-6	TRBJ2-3	ASRGAGRDTQY
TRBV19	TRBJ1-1	ASSIWDAHTEAF
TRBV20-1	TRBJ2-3	SARDREGTDTQY
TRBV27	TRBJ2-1	ASSTGLAGAHSYNEQF
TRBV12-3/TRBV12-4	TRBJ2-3	ASSPIKTLDTQY
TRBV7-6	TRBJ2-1	ASSLWRGGLSEQF
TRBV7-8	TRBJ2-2	ASSLGALAGVVGELF
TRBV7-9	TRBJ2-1	ASRELDREVNEQF
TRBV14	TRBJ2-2	ASSLRQSTGELF
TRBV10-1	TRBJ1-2	ASSEEDFYGYT
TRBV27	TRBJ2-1	ASSETGPGRINEQF
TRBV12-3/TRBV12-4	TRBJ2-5	ASSDDRKETQY
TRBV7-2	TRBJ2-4	ASSLGEGGNIQY
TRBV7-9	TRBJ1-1	ASSPHQVEAF
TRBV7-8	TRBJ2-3	ANSLSFSGNTDTQY
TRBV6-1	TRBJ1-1	ASSEPPGQGNTEAF
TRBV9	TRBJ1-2	ASSFTGDSGYT
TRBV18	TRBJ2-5	ASRSVQAETQY
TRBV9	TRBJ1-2	ASSATGDYGYT
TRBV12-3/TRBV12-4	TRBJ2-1	TNSFKRGYNEQF
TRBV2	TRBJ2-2	ANSPDRGIYTGELS
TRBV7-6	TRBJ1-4	ASSPRGGYGLKEDEKLF
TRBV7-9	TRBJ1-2	ASSLDSGTGDGYT
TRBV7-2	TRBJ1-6	ASSLVFRLAGGDSPLH
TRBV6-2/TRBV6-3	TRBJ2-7	ASSYPAGAYEQY
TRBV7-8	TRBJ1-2	ASSFLERGLNGYT
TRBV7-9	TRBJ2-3	ASSLRDISTDTQY
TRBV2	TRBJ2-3	ASSTPRASGASTDTQY
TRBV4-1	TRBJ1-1	ASSNEMNTEAF
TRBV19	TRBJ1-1	ASSIQGQNTEAF
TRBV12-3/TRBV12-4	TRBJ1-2	ASSLSSASGVNYGYT
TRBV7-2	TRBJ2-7	ASSFRLAGATLSYEQY
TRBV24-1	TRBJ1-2	ATSDPQGAKDGYT
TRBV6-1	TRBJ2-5	ASSEEALAGGPRETQY
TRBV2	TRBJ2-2	ASRDSGELF
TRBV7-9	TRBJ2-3	ASSFLGVTDTQY
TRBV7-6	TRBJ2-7	ASSADRGHEQY
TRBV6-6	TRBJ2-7	VSSQGQPRHEQY
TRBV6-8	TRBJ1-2	ASSSPGHQRGYT
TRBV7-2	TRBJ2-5	ASREPGGLFSETQY
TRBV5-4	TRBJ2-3	ASSDGTGLADTQY
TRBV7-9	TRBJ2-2	ASTQRMTSGGSTGELF
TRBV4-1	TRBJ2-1	ASSQEAEQF
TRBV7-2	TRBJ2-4	ASSLDSPLAKNIQY
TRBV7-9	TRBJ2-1	ASSLAHVGEQF